One sample yielded the 22 T cell receptor beta chains listed below, sequenced in a study of T cells after yellow fever vaccination (dated by TCRdb to about 2019). The library was made by 5' RACE. Reads for this sample came from an Illumina HiSeq 2500. Through fastp at Q25 and MiXCR, TCRdb rebuilt clones from the public reads, retaining in-frame beta chains. Every CDR3 protein is listed once, alongside the most common genes and DNA of its rows. The sample yields more than 250,000 distinct CDR3 sequences; roughly 7% were counted once. The ten largest clonotypes hold 15% to 20% of the sample. Read against the paper, the sample's treatment or condition label means: live attenuated yellow fever vaccine strain. The input for sequencing was PBMCs, taken roughly 45 days after the first yellow fever vaccination. Receptors originate from a man aged 18-30 years who received the YFV17D yellow fever vaccine.

Ten or more counts support this clonotype. The CDR3 is CASTIGLAGPTDTQYF. CDR3 DNA: TGTGCCAGCACCATCGGCTTAGCGGGGCCCACAGATACGCAGTATTTT. This rearrangement joins TRBV6-1 to TRBJ2-3; 8 bases line up with TRBD2. The CDR3 extends over 16 amino acids. Germline-derived CDR1 and CDR2 are MNHNS and SASEGT. V trimming: 7 bases; J trimming: 2 bases; junction bases outside the gene matches: 11.

This clonotype was counted many times. The V and J genes are TRBV5-6 and TRBJ2-5; the match to TRBD2 covers 8 bases. The CDR3 contains 15 residues. Unmatched junction bases numbered 4, after V lost 2 bases and J lost 1 base. Germline CDR1 SGHDT, CDR2 YYEEEE. The CDR3 loop reads CASSLLAAPQETQYF. CDR3 bases: TGTGCCAGCAGCTTACTAGCGGCGCCCCAAGAGACCCAGTACTTC.

The J gene is TRBJ2-7, the V gene TRBV6-1, with D perhaps TRBD1 or TRBD2 (6 bases each). CDR1 MNHNS and CDR2 SASEGT come from the germline V gene. The CDR3 is 13 residues long. V was pared by 1 base and J by 9 bases, with 13 bases between. The CDR3 sequence: CASSEVWGARQYV. Here the CDR3 DNA reads TGTGCCAGCAGTGAAGTATGGGGGGCAAGGCAGTACGTC.

This clonotype has at least ten counts. V gene TRBV2 combines with J gene TRBJ2-1; D may be TRBD2 (5 bases). Germline assignment: CDR1 SNHLY and CDR2 FYNNEI. CDR3 length: 16 amino acids. Between the trimmed V and J ends, which lost 4 bases and 1 base, there was a span of 14 bases. The CDR3 loop reads CASSGQDFPSYNEQFF. The DNA of the CDR3 is TGTGCCAGCAGTGGTCAGGACTTCCCTTCCTACAATGAGCAGTTCTTC.

This clonotype was detected only once. Being one base from a much bigger clone, this may be a read error. The V call is TRBV20-1, the J call TRBJ2-2, with D hard to call. Germline V gene lookup returns CDR1 DFQATT and CDR2 SNEGSKA (reference sequence). There are 17 residues in the CDR3. CDR3 DNA: TGCTGTGCTAGAGACCAGGACGACTTCGCGAACACCGGGGAGCTGTTTTTT. Encoded protein: CCARDQDDFANTGELFF.

The V gene is TRBV19, the J gene TRBJ1-5; D is unclear. The V end lost 4 bases, the J end lost 5 bases, and 15 bases lay between the germline ends. The CDR3 runs to 15 residues. Germline V lookup: CDR1 LNHDA, CDR2 SQIVND (reference sequence). For the CDR3, the DNA is TGTGCCAGTAGTAGCGGGCGTGGGAGGGATCAGCCCCAGCATTTT. It is translated as CASSSGRGRDQPQHF.

Ten or more counts support this clonotype. This sequence joins TRBV28 and TRBJ2-7; perhaps TRBD1 as D (6 bases). This CDR3 is 12 amino acids long. The V end lost 6 bases, the J end lost 3 bases, and 9 bases lay between the germline ends. Germline CDR1 MDHEN, CDR2 SYDVKM. The CDR3 reads CASRSGDYEQYV. In DNA form, the CDR3 reads TGTGCCAGCAGATCAGGGGACTACGAGCAGTACGTC.

This clonotype was picked up many times. This chain links TRBV20-1 with TRBJ2-3; tentative D call: TRBD2 (5 bases). Trimming took off 5 bases at V and 5 bases at J, with 14 bases between the two ends. The CDR3 contains 13 residues. Germline V gene lookup returns CDR1 DFQATT and CDR2 SNEGSKA (reference sequence). Here the CDR3 reads CSAPPEGVDTQYF. The CDR3, as DNA: TGCAGTGCTCCCCCAGAGGGAGTAGATACGCAGTATTTT.

This clonotype has just a few counts. This sequence joins TRBV27 and TRBJ2-7; a possible D gene is TRBD1 (6 bases). CDR1 MNHEY and CDR2 SMNVEV come from the germline V gene (reference sequence). Trimming took off 5 bases at V and 6 bases at J, with 11 bases between the two ends. This CDR3 is built from 12 residues. The CDR3 region is CASSANRVEQYF. CDR3 coding DNA: TGTGCCAGCAGTGCAAACAGGGTCGAGCAGTACTTC.

This clonotype occurred many times. CDR3 bases: TGTGCCAGCGGGACGGACTATGGCTACACCTTC. It codes for CASGTDYGYTF. This sequence joins TRBV28 and TRBJ1-2; TRBD1 is a possible D gene (5 bases). Germline V lookup: CDR1 MDHEN, CDR2 SYDVKM. This CDR3 spans 11 amino acids. V was pared by 8 bases and J by 3 bases, with 7 bases between.

Ten or more counts support this clonotype. V and J are TRBV11-1 and TRBJ2-2; tentatively, D is TRBD1 or TRBD2 (5 bases each). Germline V gene sequence: CDR1 SGHAT, CDR2 FQDESV (reference sequence). The V end lost 6 bases, the J end lost 4 bases, and 15 bases lay between the germline ends. The CDR3 totals 15 residues. In nucleotides, the CDR3 is TGTGCCAGCAGTTTTAGCGTCCAGGGCACCGGGGAGCTGTTTTTT. It is translated as CASSFSVQGTGELFF.

The chain combines TRBV10-3 with TRBJ2-7; D is perhaps TRBD1 (5 bases). The CDR3 covers 13 residues. Germline CDR1 and CDR2: ENHRY and SYGVKD. Trimming took 3 bases from V and 2 from J, leaving 8 bases between them. The CDR3, as DNA: TGTGCCATCAGTGATCAGGGAACCTACGAGCAGTACTTC. Translated: CAISDQGTYEQYF.

The J gene is TRBJ2-7, the V gene TRBV20-1; D ambiguous. The V and J ends lost 6 bases and 0 bases respectively, with 12 bases between them. CDR1 and CDR2 from the germline V gene are DFQATT and SNEGSKA (reference sequence). The CDR3 length is 13 residues. Here the CDR3 reads CSANQRISYEQYF. In DNA form, the CDR3 reads TGCAGTGCAAACCAGCGCATCTCCTACGAGCAGTACTTC.

V and J are TRBV29-1 and TRBJ2-7; no firm D call. CDR3 length: 14 amino acids. CDR1 is SQVTM, CDR2 ANQGSEA, per germline. V was clipped by 0 bases and J by 2 bases, with 11 bases between them. The CDR3 spells CSVEDQNFPYEQYF. The CDR3, as DNA: TGCAGCGTTGAAGATCAAAATTTTCCCTACGAGCAGTACTTC.

This clonotype was counted ten times or more. The rearrangement joins TRBV6-5 to TRBJ2-2, with TRBD1 matching over 9 bases. Germline V gene sequence: CDR1 MNHEY, CDR2 SVGAGI. V dropped 6 bases and J dropped 3; count of bases not matched to a gene: 11. There are 17 residues in the CDR3. The DNA of the CDR3 is TGTGCCAGCAGATTCTCTCGGGACAGGGTAGACACCGGGGAGCTGTTTTTT. This codes for CASRFSRDRVDTGELFF.

The sample holds a few counts of this clonotype. The CDR3 region has the DNA TGCAGTGCTGGGGACACTGAAGCTTTCTTT. This translates into CSAGDTEAFF. The chain couples TRBV20-1 to TRBJ1-1; D unclear. Trimming pared 5 bases from V and 3 bases from J, leaving 4 bases between. Germline CDR1 DFQATT, CDR2 SNEGSKA (reference sequence). The CDR3 totals 10 residues.

This clonotype was seen a handful of times. This chain connects TRBV7-8 to TRBJ2-7; D remains ambiguous. V was clipped by 4 bases and J by 3 bases, with 10 bases between them. Germline CDR1 and CDR2: SGHVS and FQNEAQ. The CDR3 runs to 13 residues. The CDR3 nucleotides are TGTGCCAGCAGCTCACCCCTGGACTACGAGCAGTACTTC. This sequence encodes CASSSPLDYEQYF.

The V gene is TRBV20-1, the J gene TRBJ2-5, with D perhaps matching TRBD1 (6 bases). V was trimmed by 0 bases and J by 3 bases, leaving 11 bases between them. Germline lookup yields CDR1 DFQATT and CDR2 SNEGSKA (reference sequence). The CDR3 runs 14 residues. Here the CDR3 reads CSARDMDRKETQYF. The CDR3 DNA is TGCAGTGCTAGAGATATGGACAGAAAAGAGACCCAGTACTTC.

The chain recombines TRBV19 with TRBJ2-2; D perhaps matches TRBD2 (5 bases). The CDR3 runs to 15 residues. Trimming pared 5 bases from V and 0 bases from J, leaving 10 bases between. CDR1 and CDR2 (germline): LNHDA, SQIVND (reference sequence). CDR3 loop: CASSLRGTNTGELFF. Written as DNA, the CDR3 is TGTGCCAGTAGTCTTCGGGGTACGAACACCGGGGAGCTGTTTTTT.

A few counts support this clonotype. A junction boundary mismatches the germline segment, possibly from a read error. V and J are TRBV20-1 and TRBJ2-3; TRBD2 agrees at 10 bases. Germline-derived CDR1 and CDR2 are DFQATT and SNEGSKA (reference sequence). The CDR3 loop spans 14 amino acids. The CDR3 protein is CCARFLAGEDTQYF. The CDR3 region has the DNA TGCTGTGCTCGATTTCTAGCGGGGGAAGATACGCAGTATTTT.

This sequence joins TRBV23-1 and TRBJ2-4; maybe TRBD2 (6 bases). TRBV23-1 is marked as an open reading frame, function uncertain. The CDR3 length is 18 residues. V was clipped by 6 bases and J by 6 bases, with 27 bases between them. CDR3 in amino acids: CASSPTRGIDAPGNIQYF. As DNA, the CDR3 is TGCGCCAGCAGCCCGACCCGGGGGATCGACGCCCCCGGAAACATTCAGTACTTC.

The sample holds a few counts of this clonotype. The chain employs TRBV5-5 and TRBJ2-5; tentative D call: TRBD1 (5 bases). This CDR3 comprises 15 residues. Germline V gene data show CDR1 as SGHKS and CDR2 as YYEKEE (reference sequence). The V gene lost 0 bases and the J gene lost 5 bases, with 14 bases spanning the gap. CDR3 nucleotide sequence: TGTGCCAGCAGCTTGGCTATTTGGGGCCAGGAGACCCAGTACTTC. This codes for CASSLAIWGQETQYF. Looking up the rest from reference TRBV5-5 and TRBJ2-5 gives the full variable domain: DAGVTQSPTHLIKTRGQQVTLRCSPISGHKSVSWYQQVLGQGPQFIFQYYEKEERGRGNFPDRFSARQFPNYSSELNVNALLLGDSALYLCASSLAIWGQETQYFGPGTRLLVL.